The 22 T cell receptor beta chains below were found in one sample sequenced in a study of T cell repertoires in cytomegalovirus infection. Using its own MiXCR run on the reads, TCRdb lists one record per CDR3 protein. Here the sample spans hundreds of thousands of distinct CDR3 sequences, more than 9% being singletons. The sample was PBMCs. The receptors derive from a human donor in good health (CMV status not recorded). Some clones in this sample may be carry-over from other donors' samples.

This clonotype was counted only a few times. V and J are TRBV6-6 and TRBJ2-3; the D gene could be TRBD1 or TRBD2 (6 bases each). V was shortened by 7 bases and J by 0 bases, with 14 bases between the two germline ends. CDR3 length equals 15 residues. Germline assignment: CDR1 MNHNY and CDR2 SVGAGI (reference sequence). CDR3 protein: CASTNPGASTDTQYF. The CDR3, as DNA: TGTGCCAGCACCAACCCGGGGGCCAGCACAGATACGCAGTATTTT.

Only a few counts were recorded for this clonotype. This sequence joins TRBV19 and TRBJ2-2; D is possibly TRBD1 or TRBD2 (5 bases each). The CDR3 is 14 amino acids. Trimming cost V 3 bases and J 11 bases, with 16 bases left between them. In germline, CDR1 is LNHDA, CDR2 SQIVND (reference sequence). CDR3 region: CASSMSAGRGELFF. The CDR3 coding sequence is TGTGCCAGTAGTATGTCTGCGGGTCGGGGCGAGCTGTTTTTT.

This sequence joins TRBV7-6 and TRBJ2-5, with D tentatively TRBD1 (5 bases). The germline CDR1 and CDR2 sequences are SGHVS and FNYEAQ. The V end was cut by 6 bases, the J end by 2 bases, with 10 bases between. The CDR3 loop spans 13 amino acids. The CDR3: CASRKRQQETQYF. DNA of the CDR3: TGTGCCAGCAGAAAGAGACAGCAAGAGACCCAGTACTTC.

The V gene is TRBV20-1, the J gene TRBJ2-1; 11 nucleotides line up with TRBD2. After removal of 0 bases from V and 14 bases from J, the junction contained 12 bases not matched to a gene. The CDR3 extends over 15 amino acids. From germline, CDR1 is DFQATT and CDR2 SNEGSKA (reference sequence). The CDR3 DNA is TGCAGTGCTAGAGATTACCCTAGCGGGAGGCCAGGGGAGTTCTTC. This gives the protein CSARDYPSGRPGEFF.

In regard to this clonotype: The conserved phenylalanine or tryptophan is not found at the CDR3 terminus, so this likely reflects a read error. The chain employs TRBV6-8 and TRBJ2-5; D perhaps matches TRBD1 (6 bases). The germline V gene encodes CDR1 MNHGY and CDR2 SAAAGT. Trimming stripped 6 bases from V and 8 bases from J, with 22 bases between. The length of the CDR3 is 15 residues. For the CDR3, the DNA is TGTGCCAGCAGGAGTGGGAAGGCAGGGGCAGATACCCAGTACTTA. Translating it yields CASRSGKAGADTQYL.

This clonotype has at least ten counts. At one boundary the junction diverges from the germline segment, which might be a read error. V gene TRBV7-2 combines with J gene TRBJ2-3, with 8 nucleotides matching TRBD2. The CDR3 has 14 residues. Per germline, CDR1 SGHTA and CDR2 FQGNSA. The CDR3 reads CASSLAGSGGSKGF. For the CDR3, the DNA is TGTGCCAGCAGCTTGGCAGGGAGCGGGGGAAGCAAGGGTTTT.

CDR3 DNA: TGTGCCAGCAGTTTAGCGGGAGGGGACGAGACCCAGTACTTC. Its translation: CASSLAGGDETQYF. This chain links TRBV28 with TRBJ2-5; TRBD2 agrees at 9 bases. Trimming removed 2 bases from V and 5 bases from J; junction bases left unmatched: 3. Germline-derived CDR1 and CDR2 are MDHEN and SYDVKM. The CDR3 totals 14 residues.

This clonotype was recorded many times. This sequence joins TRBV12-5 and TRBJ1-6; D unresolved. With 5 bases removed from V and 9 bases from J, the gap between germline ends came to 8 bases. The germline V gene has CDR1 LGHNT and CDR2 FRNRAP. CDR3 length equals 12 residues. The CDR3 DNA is TGTGCTAGTGGTCCACACCTTTCACCCCTCCACTTT. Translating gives CASGPHLSPLHF.

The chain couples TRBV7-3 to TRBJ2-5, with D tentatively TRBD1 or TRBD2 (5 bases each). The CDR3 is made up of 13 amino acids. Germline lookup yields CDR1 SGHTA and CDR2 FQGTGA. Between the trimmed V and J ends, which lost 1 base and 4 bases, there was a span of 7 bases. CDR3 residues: CASSLRGSETQYF. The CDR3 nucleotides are TGTGCCAGCAGCTTAAGGGGGTCAGAGACCCAGTACTTC.

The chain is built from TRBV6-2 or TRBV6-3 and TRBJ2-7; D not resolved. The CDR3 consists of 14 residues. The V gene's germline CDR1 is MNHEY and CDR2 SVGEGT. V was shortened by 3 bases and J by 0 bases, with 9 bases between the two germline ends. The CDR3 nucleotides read TGTGCCAGCAGTTATATAGGTAGCTCCTACGAGCAGTACTTC. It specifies CASSYIGSSYEQYF.

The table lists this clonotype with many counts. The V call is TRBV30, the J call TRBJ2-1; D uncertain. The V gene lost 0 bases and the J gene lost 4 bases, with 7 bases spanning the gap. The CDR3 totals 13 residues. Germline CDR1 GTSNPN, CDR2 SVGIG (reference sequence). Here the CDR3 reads CAWSVTQYNEQFF. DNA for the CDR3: TGTGCCTGGAGTGTAACTCAATACAATGAGCAGTTCTTC.

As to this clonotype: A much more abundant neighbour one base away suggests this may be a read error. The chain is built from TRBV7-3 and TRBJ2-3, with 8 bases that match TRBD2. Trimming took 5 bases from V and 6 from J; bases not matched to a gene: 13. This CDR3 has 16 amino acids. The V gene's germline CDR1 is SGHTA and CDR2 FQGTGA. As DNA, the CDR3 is TGTGCCAGCAGCCTCCTCAACGGGGGGGCATATGATACGCAGTATTTT. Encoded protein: CASSLLNGGAYDTQYF.

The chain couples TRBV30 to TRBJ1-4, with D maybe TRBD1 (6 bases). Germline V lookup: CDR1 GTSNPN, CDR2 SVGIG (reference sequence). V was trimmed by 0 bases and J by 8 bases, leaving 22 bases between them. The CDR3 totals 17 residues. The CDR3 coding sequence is TGTGCCTGGAGTGTAACCGACCGGACAGTCGGGGACGAAAAACTGTTTTTT. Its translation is CAWSVTDRTVGDEKLFF.

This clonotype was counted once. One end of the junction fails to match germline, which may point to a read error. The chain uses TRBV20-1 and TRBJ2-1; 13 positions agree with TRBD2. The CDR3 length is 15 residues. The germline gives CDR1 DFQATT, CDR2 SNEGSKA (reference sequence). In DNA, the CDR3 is TGCAGAGCTAGAACCGGACTAGCGGGAGTAACCGCCCCGTTCTTC. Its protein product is CRARTGLAGVTAPFF.

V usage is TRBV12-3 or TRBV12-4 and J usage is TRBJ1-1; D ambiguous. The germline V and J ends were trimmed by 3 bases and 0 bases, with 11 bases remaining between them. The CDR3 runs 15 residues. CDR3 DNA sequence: TGTGCCAGCAGTTTCGTCGGAAGATTGAACACTGAAGCTTTCTTT. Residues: CASSFVGRLNTEAFF.

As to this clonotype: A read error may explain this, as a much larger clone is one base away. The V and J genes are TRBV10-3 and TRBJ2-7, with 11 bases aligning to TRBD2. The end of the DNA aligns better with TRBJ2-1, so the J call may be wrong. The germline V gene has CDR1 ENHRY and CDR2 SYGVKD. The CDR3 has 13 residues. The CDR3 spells CAGSVAGGYEQFF. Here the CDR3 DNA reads TGTGCCGGATCCGTAGCGGGAGGGTACGAGCAGTTCTTC.

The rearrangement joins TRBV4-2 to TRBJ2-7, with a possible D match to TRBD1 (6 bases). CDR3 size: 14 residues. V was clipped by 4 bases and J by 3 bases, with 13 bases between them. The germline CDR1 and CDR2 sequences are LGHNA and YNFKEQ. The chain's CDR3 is CASSPQQGVYEQYF. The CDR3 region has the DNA TGTGCCAGCAGCCCCCAACAGGGTGTCTACGAGCAGTACTTC.

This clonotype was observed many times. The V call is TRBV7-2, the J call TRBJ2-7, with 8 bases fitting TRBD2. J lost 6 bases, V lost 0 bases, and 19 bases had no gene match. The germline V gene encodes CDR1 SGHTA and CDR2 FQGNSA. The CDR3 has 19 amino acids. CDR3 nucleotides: TGTGCCAGCAGCTTAGCTTTCTCTAGCGGGTCCTACTGGGGCTGCGAGCAGTACTTC. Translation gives CASSLAFSSGSYWGCEQYF.

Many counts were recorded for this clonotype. CDR3 nucleotides: TGTGCCAGCAGCTTAGGGGTGGTAGGGGGTAGGGATACGCAGTATTTT. It translates to CASSLGVVGGRDTQYF. This chain joins TRBV7-2 and TRBJ2-3; D is possibly TRBD1 (6 bases). The CDR3 length is 16 residues. V lost 1 base to trimming and J lost 6 bases, with 17 bases between them. CDR1 is SGHTA, CDR2 FQGNSA, per germline.

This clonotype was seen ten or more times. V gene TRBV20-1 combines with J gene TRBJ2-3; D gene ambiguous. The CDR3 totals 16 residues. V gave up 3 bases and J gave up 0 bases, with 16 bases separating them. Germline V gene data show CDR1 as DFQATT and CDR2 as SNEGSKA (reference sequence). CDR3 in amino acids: CSASPPSQMSTDTQYF. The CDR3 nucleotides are TGCAGTGCTAGTCCCCCGAGCCAAATGAGCACAGATACGCAGTATTTT.

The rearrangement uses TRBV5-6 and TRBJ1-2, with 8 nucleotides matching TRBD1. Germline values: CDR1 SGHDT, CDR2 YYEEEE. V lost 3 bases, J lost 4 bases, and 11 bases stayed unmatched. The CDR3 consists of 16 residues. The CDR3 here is CASSSRPGGRSYGYTF. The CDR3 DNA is TGTGCCAGCAGCTCCAGACCAGGGGGCAGGTCCTATGGCTACACCTTC.

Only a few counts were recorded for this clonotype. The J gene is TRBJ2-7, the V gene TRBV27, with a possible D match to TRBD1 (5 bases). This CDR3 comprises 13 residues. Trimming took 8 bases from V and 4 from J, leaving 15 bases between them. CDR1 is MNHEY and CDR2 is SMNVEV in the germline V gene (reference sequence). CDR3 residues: CASRHTGSYEQYF. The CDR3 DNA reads TGTGCCAGCCGCCATACAGGTTCTTACGAGCAGTACTTC.